This T cell receptor (beta chain) was identified in a study of cytomegalovirus exposure and HLA in healthy donors. Study results and caveats: One later analysis reportedly identified an Asian-associated ancestry cluster that showed fewer N-insertions than the roughly 700-donor mean.

With regard to this clone: Its antigen is not identified.

Both 60 Vbeta primers and 13 Jbeta primers went into the PCR. The assay was immunoSEQ multiplex PCR, and TCRdb's table has in-frame clones only and misses some. This repertoire shows more than 50,000 clones, about three quarters found once; its top ten account for more than 2.5%. The clonotype was recovered from a female donor in good health and CMV-seronegative. Sequenced material: PBMCs.

The CDR3 spells CASAVKGIGAYEQYF. CDR3 sequence (DNA): TGTGCCAGCGCCGTTAAAGGAATCGGGGCCTACGAGCAGTACTTC. The rearrangement uses TRBV27 and TRBJ2-7; weak D call: TRBD2 (5 bases). Germline V CDR1 and CDR2: MNHEY, SMNVEV (reference sequence). With 8 bases removed from V and 2 bases from J, the gap between germline ends came to 19 bases. The CDR3 runs 15 residues.